One sample yielded the 9 T cell receptor beta chains listed below, sequenced in a study of cytotoxic CD8 clonotypes in ibrutinib-treated CLL. Repertoires were generated with immunoSEQ multiplex PCR, while TCRdb's copy carries only in-frame clones and drops some. Of more than 45,000 clones listed, around four fifths were seen once; the top ten hold around 20%. This material consisted of PBMCs, taken after 24 months of ibrutinib treatment. All receptors derive from a human donor with chronic lymphocytic leukemia.

CDR3 sequence (DNA): TGTGCCAGCAGCCGGGGAAGCGCTGAAGCTTTCTTT. It encodes CASSRGSAEAFF. The genes are TRBV6-1 and TRBJ1-1; no firm D call. The CDR3 spans 12 residues. CDR1 and CDR2 from the germline V gene are MNHNS and SASEGT. V was trimmed by 6 bases and J by 6 bases, leaving 11 bases between them.

The CDR3 DNA reads as TGCGCCAGCAGTGAAATTAGCGGCACCGGGGAGCTGTTTTTT. Residues: CASSEISGTGELFF. The rearrangement joins TRBV10-1 to TRBJ2-2, with D possibly matching TRBD2 (6 bases). V shed 3 bases and J shed 4 bases, with 9 bases lying between them. The V gene's germline CDR1 is WNHNN and CDR2 SYGVQD (reference sequence). The CDR3 is 14 residues long.

The chain is built from TRBV7-3 and TRBJ2-1; D ambiguous. Germline CDR1 reads SGHTA; CDR2 reads FQGTGA. V was trimmed by 4 bases and J by 5 bases, leaving 15 bases between them. CDR3 length: 15 amino acids. The CDR3 DNA follows: TGTGCCAGCAGCTCCTTGGGGAATTTGGACAATGAGCAGTTCTTC. As protein: CASSSLGNLDNEQFF.

V gene TRBV6-6 combines with J gene TRBJ2-3; D is undetermined. V gave up 0 bases and J gave up 4 bases, with 11 bases separating them. The CDR3 totals 15 residues. Germline lookup yields CDR1 MNHNY and CDR2 SVGAGI (reference sequence). The CDR3 sequence is CASSYSSLVADTQYF. CDR3 nucleotide sequence: TGTGCCAGCAGTTACTCATCCCTAGTTGCAGATACGCAGTATTTT.

This chain connects TRBV4-1 to TRBJ1-5; TRBD1 aligns across 7 bases. The germline V gene has CDR1 MGHRA and CDR2 YSYEKL. The CDR3 length is 18 residues. V dropped 3 bases and J dropped 0; count of bases not matched to a gene: 11. The CDR3 coding sequence is TGCGCCAGCAGCCATAGAGTCCGGGACAGCAATAGCAATCAGCCCCAGCATTTT. It codes for CASSHRVRDSNSNQPQHF.

The chain links TRBV25-1 to TRBJ1-3; no reliable D call. V lost 4 bases, J lost 4 bases, and 5 bases lay in between. CDR3 length: 12 residues. CDR1 is MGHDK, CDR2 SYGVNS, per germline. CDR3 sequence reads: CASSGVGNTIYF. The CDR3 nucleotides read TGTGCCAGCAGTGGCGTGGGAAACACCATATATTTT.

The chain links TRBV5-1 to TRBJ1-5, with D possibly TRBD1 on 5 matching bases. V was pared by 3 bases and J by 10 bases, with 26 bases between. Germline lookup yields CDR1 SGHRS and CDR2 YFSETQ. The CDR3 spans 17 residues. In nucleotides, the CDR3 is TGCGCCAGCAGCTGGACACGGCCCACGGGTGGGGTGAGTCCCCAGCATTTT. Translation: CASSWTRPTGGVSPQHF.

The chain carries TRBV11-3 and TRBJ2-1; 9 bases are a match to TRBD2. The CDR3 runs 17 residues. Trimming removed 1 base from V and 1 base from J; junction bases left unmatched: 5. From germline, CDR1 is SGHNT and CDR2 YENEEA. The CDR3, as DNA: TGTGCCAGCAGCTTAGGGAAGCGGGAGGTTTCCTACAATGAGCAGTTCTTC. Its translation is CASSLGKREVSYNEQFF.

V usage is TRBV4-1 and J usage is TRBJ2-2; 10 bases align to TRBD2. The CDR3 spans 16 residues. The germline CDR1 and CDR2 sequences are MGHRA and YSYEKL. The V gene end was trimmed by 0 bases and the J gene end by 5 bases; junction bases not matched to a gene: 3. CDR3 DNA: TGCGCCAGCAGCCAAGATACAGCGGGAGGGACCGGGGAGCTGTTTTTT. Amino acid sequence: CASSQDTAGGTGELFF.